Shown below are 9 T cell receptor beta chains from a single sample sequenced in a study of TIL therapy for anti-PD-1-resistant metastatic lung cancer. This was the immunoSEQ v3 assay. Repertoires were generated with immunoSEQ multiplex PCR, while TCRdb's copy carries only in-frame clones and drops some. The sample has just over 45,000 clones, 79% seen once. Described time point: pre-treatment sample, taken before nivolumab and TIL therapy. The sample consisted of blood, taken at baseline. The receptors derive from a man aged 65 to 85 with non-small cell lung cancer.

The genes are TRBV5-4 and TRBJ2-3, with D hard to call. CDR1 SGHNT and CDR2 YYREEE come from the germline V gene (reference sequence). The V and J ends lost 4 bases and 2 bases respectively, with 17 bases between them. There are 16 residues in the CDR3. The CDR3 here is CASSPQGSENTDTQYF. CDR3 coding DNA: TGTGCCAGCAGCCCTCAAGGCTCTGAAAACACAGATACGCAGTATTTT.

The chain is built from TRBV20-1 and TRBJ1-3; perhaps TRBD1 as D (5 bases). From germline, CDR1 is DFQATT and CDR2 SNEGSKA (reference sequence). This CDR3 has 11 amino acids. V lost 1 base and J lost 16, with 14 bases in between. The CDR3 here is CSARAPTGGYF. The CDR3 DNA reads TGCAGTGCTAGAGCGCCGACCGGGGGTTATTTT.

This chain links TRBV28 with TRBJ1-2; D ambiguous. Trimming stripped 1 base from V and 8 bases from J, with 11 bases between. Germline lookup yields CDR1 MDHEN and CDR2 SYDVKM. The CDR3 is made up of 13 amino acids. The CDR3: CASSLLRVWGYTF. The CDR3, as DNA: TGTGCCAGCAGTTTATTACGTGTCTGGGGCTACACCTTC.

The J gene is TRBJ2-3, the V gene TRBV6-5; 9 nucleotides agree with TRBD2. The V segment lost 4 bases and the J segment 0 bases; nucleotides outside the gene matches: 5. The CDR3 consists of 16 residues. The V gene's germline CDR1 is MNHEY and CDR2 SVGAGI. DNA of the CDR3: TGTGCCAGCAGTTTTGGCGGGAGGGGAAGCACAGATACGCAGTATTTT. Translating it yields CASSFGGRGSTDTQYF.

The CDR3 region is CASTSGIAGRTDTQYF. CDR3 sequence (DNA): TGCGCCAGCACCTCCGGAATAGCGGGACGCACAGATACGCAGTATTTT. The genes are TRBV5-1 and TRBJ2-3, with 8 nucleotides matching TRBD2. V gave up 6 bases and J gave up 1 base; unmatched junction bases: 10. The germline V gene encodes CDR1 SGHRS and CDR2 YFSETQ. This CDR3 has 16 residues.

The rearrangement joins TRBV29-1 to TRBJ1-1, with 7 positions matching TRBD1. V trimming: 3 bases; J trimming: 1 base; junction bases outside the gene matches: 2. Germline V CDR1 and CDR2: SQVTM, ANQGSEA. CDR3 length: 13 residues. CDR3 coding DNA: TGCAGCGTTGACAGGGGGGAGAACACTGAAGCTTTCTTT. Its protein is CSVDRGENTEAFF. Full variable domain (remainder filled in from reference TRBV29-1 and TRBJ1-1): SAVISQKPSRDICQRGTSLTIQCQVDSQVTMMFWYRQQPGQSLTLIATANQGSEATYESGFVIDKFPISRPNLTFSTLTVSNMSPEDSSIYLCSVDRGENTEAFFGQGTRLTVV.

The chain joins TRBV21-1 to TRBJ2-2; TRBD2, the D gene given by the table, was not confirmed from the DNA. TRBV21-1 is labeled a pseudogene. This CDR3 comprises 13 residues. The CDR3 spells CAGINNGTGELFF. The CDR3 DNA follows: TGTGCCGGTATAAATAACGGGACCGGGGAGCTGTTTTTT.

The chain employs TRBV7-3 and TRBJ2-3; 10 bases match TRBD2. This CDR3 has 17 amino acids. J lost 2 bases, V lost 2 bases, and 7 bases had no gene match. CDR1 and CDR2 (germline): SGHTA, FQGTGA. CDR3 in DNA: TGTGCCAGCAGCTTACGGGGGACTAGCGAAAACACAGATACGCAGTATTTT. Amino acids: CASSLRGTSENTDTQYF. The complete variable domain, with remaining parts taken from reference TRBV7-3 and TRBJ2-3, reads GAGVSQTPSNKVTEKGKYVELRCDPISGHTALYWYRQSLGQGPEFLIYFQGTGAADDSGLPNDRFFAVRPEGSVSTLKIQRTERGDSAVYLCASSLRGTSENTDTQYFGPGTRLTVL.

This clone came up once. The gene calls are TRBV25-1 and TRBJ1-4, with unresolved D. Germline lookup yields CDR1 MGHDK and CDR2 SYGVNS. The CDR3 has 13 amino acids. The V gene lost 2 bases and the J gene lost 10 bases, with 11 bases spanning the gap. Here the CDR3 reads CASSEGKGRKLFF. Written as DNA, the CDR3 is TGTGCCAGCAGTGAAGGCAAAGGGCGAAAACTGTTTTTT.